Listed here are 3 T cell receptor beta chains from one sample, sequenced in a study of OX40 agonist ivuxolimab in advanced cancers. Profiled with immunoSEQ multiplex PCR; TCRdb holds only in-frame clones, not every one. In the table there are about 58,000 clones, 85% to 90% of which are singletons. The sample consisted of CD4+ or CD8+ T cells sorted from blood, taken in a trial of the OX40 agonist ivuxolimab. These receptors were taken from an adult with an advanced solid tumor such as melanoma, head and neck, liver or kidney cancer.

The genes are TRBV2 and TRBJ1-5; 7 bases map to TRBD1. The CDR3 contains 15 residues. Losses at the gene ends were 6 bases for V and 0 bases for J; bases not matched to a gene: 5. Germline assignment: CDR1 SNHLY and CDR2 FYNNEI. CDR3 sequence reads: CASRERTGSNQPQHF. DNA for the CDR3: TGTGCCAGCAGAGAAAGGACAGGTAGCAATCAGCCCCAGCATTTT.

CDR3 sequence: CASKGQGAGGYTF. CDR3 nucleotide sequence: TGTGCCAGCAAGGGACAGGGGGCGGGCGGCTACACCTTC. The chain has TRBV6-5 and TRBJ1-2; 12 bases agree with TRBD1. The junction had 5 bases not matched to a gene; V was cut back by 7 bases and J by 8 bases. Per the germline V gene, CDR1 is MNHEY and CDR2 is SVGAGI. This CDR3 spans 13 amino acids.

The genes are TRBV5-1 and TRBJ2-7, with TRBD1 matching over 9 bases. This CDR3 has 14 amino acids. J was trimmed by 6 bases and V by 5 bases; bases with no gene match: 9. Germline V lookup: CDR1 SGHRS, CDR2 YFSETQ. CDR3 DNA: TGCGCCAGCAGAGTGGGAACAGGGGGCTTCGAGCAGTACTTC. Amino acid sequence: CASRVGTGGFEQYF.